This T cell receptor (beta chain) comes out of a study of identical twins. Trimming left V 4 bases short and J 2 bases short, with 18 bases between. This CDR3 region has 15 residues. Germline lookup yields CDR1 DFQATT and CDR2 SNEGSKA (reference sequence). TCRdb re-analysed the 5' RACE reads in MiXCR, keeping a single row per CDR3 protein. The sample shows 650,000 to 750,000 distinct CDR3 sequences, 21% of them seen only once. In addition, the sample was reused for a study of T cells expressing NK-cell markers.

V is TRBV20-1 and J is TRBJ2-7; possibly TRBD2 for D (6 bases). The receptor comes from a woman between 18 and 29 years old in good health. Sequenced input: PBMCs. The CDR3 sequence is CSAKSGRDSPYEQYF. DNA of the CDR3: TGCAGTGCTAAAAGTGGTCGGGACTCGCCCTACGAGCAGTACTTC.